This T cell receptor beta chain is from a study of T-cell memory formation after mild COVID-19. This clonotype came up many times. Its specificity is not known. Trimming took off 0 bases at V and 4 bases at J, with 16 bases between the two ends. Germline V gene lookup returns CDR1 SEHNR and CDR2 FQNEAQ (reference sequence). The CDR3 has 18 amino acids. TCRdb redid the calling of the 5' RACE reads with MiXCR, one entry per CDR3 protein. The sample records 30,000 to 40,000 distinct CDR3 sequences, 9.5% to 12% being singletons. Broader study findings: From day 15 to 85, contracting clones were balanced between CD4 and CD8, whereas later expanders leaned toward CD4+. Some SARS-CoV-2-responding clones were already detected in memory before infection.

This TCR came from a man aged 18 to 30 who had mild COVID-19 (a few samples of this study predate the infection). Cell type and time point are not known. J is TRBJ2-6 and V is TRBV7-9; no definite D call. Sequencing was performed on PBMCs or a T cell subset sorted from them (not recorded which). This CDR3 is CASSLALGWEKGANVLTF. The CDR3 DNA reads TGTGCCAGCAGCTTAGCGCTGGGTTGGGAAAAGGGGGCCAACGTCCTGACTTTC.